The source of this T cell receptor beta chain is a study of T and B cells in COVID-19 patients. Study information: Peripheral blood came from COVID-19 patients with active infection or after recovery.

About this clonotype itself: The antigen is unknown.

BIOMED2 TRB-A/B primer pools were used in multiplex TRB PCR. TCRdb ran MiXCR on the multiplex PCR reads and lists one entry per CDR3 protein. The data hold roughly 7,000 distinct CDR3 sequences, with more than 20% observed a single time. Blood genomic DNA input for TRB amplification was roughly 220-500 ng. Findings and limits, study-wide: Exclusive to the recovered cohort were thousands of TCR clusters, some 30 of them with low generation probability. Sorted SARS-CoV-2-responsive or tetramer+ T cells and CD4+, regulatory and CD8+ subsets were not yet sequenced. Blood from mildly ill patients while symptomatic, and early samples from severe cases, were scarce.

What was sequenced was blood. The clonotype comes from a human donor who had recovered from COVID-19.

The CDR3 sequence: CASSSGQGVMETQYF. CDR3 sequence (DNA): TGTGCCAGCAGCTCCGGACAGGGGGTGATGGAGACCCAGTACTTC. The V and J genes are TRBV7-9 and TRBJ2-5, with 10 bases aligning to TRBD1. This CDR3 comprises 15 residues. J lost 5 bases, V lost 4 bases, and 7 bases had no gene match. The germline V gene has CDR1 SEHNR and CDR2 FQNEAQ (reference sequence).